This entry concerns a single T cell receptor beta chain. The antigen is unknown. With 0 bases clipped from V and 4 bases from J, the junction kept 5 bases outside the gene matches. The CDR3 totals 16 residues. Germline CDR1 reads SGHRS; CDR2 reads YFSETQ. The sample belongs to a study of cytomegalovirus exposure and HLA in healthy donors. Findings and limits, study-wide: A later analysis found most CMV-associated TCR beta chains apparently HLA-restricted. In vitro checks showed that a few CMV-associated chains really do target CMV antigens. Certain sequence variants were highly shared and formed a cluster, and this cluster was likely a sequencing artifact.

PCR primers comprised 60 Vbeta and 13 Jbeta primers. Repertoires were generated with immunoSEQ multiplex PCR, while TCRdb's copy carries only in-frame clones and drops some. Of 200,000 to 300,000 clones listed, 80% to 90% are singletons. Samples came from healthy bone marrow donors. The clonotype originates from a woman in her thirties or forties in good health and CMV-seropositive. The sequenced material came from PBMCs. The chain has TRBV5-1 and TRBJ2-1; TRBD2 matches at 9 bases. Written as DNA, the CDR3 is TGCGCCAGCAGCTTGGGGGGACTAGCTTCGTACAATGAGCAGTTCTTC. The encoded protein is CASSLGGLASYNEQFF.